A selection of T cell receptor beta chains follows, all from one sample in a study of beta chain features in type 1 diabetes. Libraries were prepared by immunoSEQ multiplex PCR; TCRdb keeps only in-frame clonotypes and omits some of them. The sample has 400,000 or so clones, roughly 12% seen once. Sequencing input: naive CD4+ T cells from blood. These receptors all stem from a woman under 30 with type 1 diabetes. CDR3s include the opening cysteine and the closing phenylalanine or tryptophan. The D gene is left open where the match is weak. A clone size is listed for some rows: how often the clone was seen (once, few, many), or a class if it is expanded.

clone_size: few
v_call: TRBV30
d_call: .
j_call: TRBJ2-3
cdr3_nt: TGTGCCTGGAGCCCTTCCACAGATACGCAGTATTTT
cdr3_aa: CAWSPSTDTQYF

clone_size: .
v_call: TRBV5-6
d_call: .
j_call: TRBJ2-6
cdr3_nt: TGTGCCAGCAGTCTTGACAGCTCTGGGGCCAACGTCCTGACTTTC
cdr3_aa: CASSLDSSGANVLTF

clone_size: .
v_call: TRBV25-1
d_call: TRBD1
j_call: TRBJ1-5
cdr3_nt: TGTGCCAGCAGTGAATCAGGGGGCCCATATCAGCCCCAGCATTTT
cdr3_aa: CASSESGGPYQPQHF

clone_size: few
v_call: TRBV5-1
d_call: .
j_call: TRBJ2-1
cdr3_nt: TGCGCCAGCAGCCTCCGGGACAAGCAGTTCTTC
cdr3_aa: CASSLRDKQFF

clone_size: .
v_call: TRBV9
d_call: .
j_call: TRBJ1-1
cdr3_nt: TGTGCCAGCAGCGTCAGGGTCGGGAACACTGAAGCTTTCTTT
cdr3_aa: CASSVRVGNTEAFF

clone_size: .
v_call: TRBV4-3
d_call: TRBD1
j_call: TRBJ1-6
cdr3_nt: TGCGCCAGCAGCCGGGGGACAGGGCCGGATAATTCACCCCTCCACTTT
cdr3_aa: CASSRGTGPDNSPLHF

clone_size: .
v_call: TRBV14
d_call: .
j_call: TRBJ2-7
cdr3_nt: TGTGCCAGCAGGCTAACAGGGTCTCACGAGCAGTACTTC
cdr3_aa: CASRLTGSHEQYF

clone_size: .
v_call: TRBV5-4
d_call: TRBD1
j_call: TRBJ1-2
cdr3_nt: TGTGCCTCCGGATTACGAGGGGGCGGAAGCTACACCTTC
cdr3_aa: CASGLRGGGSYTF

clone_size: .
v_call: TRBV2
d_call: TRBD2
j_call: TRBJ2-7
cdr3_nt: TGTGCCAGCAGTGAGACGTTGAGAAGCGGGGGGAGGTCCTACGAGCAGTACTTC
cdr3_aa: CASSETLRSGGRSYEQYF

clone_size: .
v_call: TRBV4-3
d_call: TRBD1
j_call: TRBJ2-6
cdr3_nt: TGCGCCAGTACGGGACAGGGGGCGTTCTGGGCCAACGTCCTGACTTTC
cdr3_aa: CASTGQGAFWANVLTF

clone_size: .
v_call: TRBV30
d_call: TRBD2
j_call: TRBJ2-3
cdr3_nt: TGTGCCTGGAACCCCCGGGGCGGGAGAGATACGCAGTATTTT
cdr3_aa: CAWNPRGGRDTQYF

clone_size: .
v_call: TRBV29-1
d_call: TRBD2
j_call: TRBJ2-7
cdr3_nt: TGCAGCGTCCTGGGACTAGCGGGAGTGTACGAGCAGTACTTC
cdr3_aa: CSVLGLAGVYEQYF

clone_size: .
v_call: TRBV5-1
d_call: .
j_call: TRBJ2-7
cdr3_nt: TGCGCCAGCAGCCGGTCGGGACAATCAAGCGGGCAGTACTTC
cdr3_aa: CASSRSGQSSGQYF

clone_size: few
v_call: TRBV9
d_call: .
j_call: TRBJ2-1
cdr3_nt: TGTGCCAGCAGCGTCCACCGGGGACAAGGGAATGAGCAGTTCTTC
cdr3_aa: CASSVHRGQGNEQFF

clone_size: few
v_call: TRBV28
d_call: .
j_call: TRBJ1-5
cdr3_nt: TGTGCCAGCAGTCGAGCGGACCCTCGGGCACATCAGCCCCAGCATTTT
cdr3_aa: CASSRADPRAHQPQHF

clone_size: .
v_call: TRBV20-1
d_call: TRBD1
j_call: TRBJ2-5
cdr3_nt: TGCAGTGCTTCGGACAGGGAGACCCAGTACTTC
cdr3_aa: CSASDRETQYF

clone_size: .
v_call: TRBV7-2
d_call: TRBD1
j_call: TRBJ1-2
cdr3_nt: TGTGCCAGCCTAGGGGGCGGCTACACCTTC
cdr3_aa: CASLGGGYTF

clone_size: .
v_call: TRBV10-3
d_call: .
j_call: TRBJ2-7
cdr3_nt: TGTGCCATCGCGGCGACAGGAGCTCCCTCCTACGAGCAGTACTTC
cdr3_aa: CAIAATGAPSYEQYF

clone_size: few
v_call: TRBV30
d_call: .
j_call: TRBJ2-7
cdr3_nt: TGTGCCTGGAGTCCCGACCTAGGGGGCGAGCAGTACTTC
cdr3_aa: CAWSPDLGGEQYF

clone_size: few
v_call: TRBV12-1
d_call: .
j_call: TRBJ2-7
cdr3_nt: TGTGCCAGCAGCACATCAGGGGCCGCTATCTCCTACGAGCAGTACTTC
cdr3_aa: CASSTSGAAISYEQYF

clone_size: few
v_call: TRBV7-9
d_call: .
j_call: TRBJ1-4
cdr3_nt: TGTGCCAGCAGGGGGCCCCGTTATGAAAAACTGTTTTTT
cdr3_aa: CASRGPRYEKLFF

clone_size: few
v_call: TRBV9
d_call: .
j_call: TRBJ2-1
cdr3_nt: TGTGCCAGCAGCGGAACCGGGACATTCTACAATGAGCAGTTCTTC
cdr3_aa: CASSGTGTFYNEQFF

clone_size: .
v_call: TRBV7-2
d_call: .
j_call: TRBJ2-1
cdr3_nt: TGTGCCAGCAGCTTAGGGATCCCGGGTGAGCAGTTCTTC
cdr3_aa: CASSLGIPGEQFF

clone_size: .
v_call: TRBV4-1
d_call: .
j_call: TRBJ2-7
cdr3_nt: TGCGCCAGCAGCCGCCAGACGGGGTCCTACGAGCAGTACTTC
cdr3_aa: CASSRQTGSYEQYF

clone_size: few
v_call: TRBV18
d_call: .
j_call: TRBJ1-2
cdr3_nt: TGTGCCAGCTCACTTGACAGCAACTATGGCTACACCTTC
cdr3_aa: CASSLDSNYGYTF

clone_size: .
v_call: TRBV30
d_call: .
j_call: TRBJ1-2
cdr3_nt: TGTCTCTGCGGCCGCTTTGGCTACACCTTC
cdr3_aa: CLCGRFGYTF

clone_size: few
v_call: TRBV30
d_call: .
j_call: TRBJ2-5
cdr3_nt: TGTGCCTGGACGCCGGGAGCAGGGGGGACCCAGTACTTC
cdr3_aa: CAWTPGAGGTQYF

clone_size: .
v_call: TRBV10-3
d_call: TRBD2
j_call: TRBJ2-5
cdr3_nt: TGTGCCATCAGTGTTGCGGGAGGCCAAGAGACCCAGTACTTC
cdr3_aa: CAISVAGGQETQYF

clone_size: few
v_call: TRBV2
d_call: TRBD2
j_call: TRBJ2-1
cdr3_nt: TGTGCCAGTACATCTCTAGCGGGCCCCTACAATGAGCAGTTCTTC
cdr3_aa: CASTSLAGPYNEQFF

clone_size: .
v_call: TRBV7-2
d_call: .
j_call: TRBJ2-4
cdr3_nt: TGTGCCAGCAGCCTCTCCCACTCAAACATTCAGTACTTC
cdr3_aa: CASSLSHSNIQYF

clone_size: .
v_call: TRBV15
d_call: .
j_call: TRBJ1-4
cdr3_nt: TGTGCCACCAGCAGAGATCAGGGGATTGGAGAAAAACTGTTTTTT
cdr3_aa: CATSRDQGIGEKLFF

clone_size: .
v_call: TRBV6-5
d_call: .
j_call: TRBJ1-3
cdr3_nt: TGTGCCAGCAGCTTTGGGACACAGACTGGAAACACCATATATTTT
cdr3_aa: CASSFGTQTGNTIYF

clone_size: few
v_call: TRBV6-6
d_call: .
j_call: TRBJ1-1
cdr3_nt: TGTGCCAGCAGCTATGACACTGAAGCTTTCTTT
cdr3_aa: CASSYDTEAFF

clone_size: few
v_call: TRBV9
d_call: .
j_call: TRBJ2-7
cdr3_nt: TGTGCCAGCAGCGTAGAGCCCTCTCTGAACGAGCAGTACTTC
cdr3_aa: CASSVEPSLNEQYF

clone_size: .
v_call: TRBV9
d_call: TRBD2
j_call: TRBJ2-1
cdr3_nt: TGTGCCAGCAGCGTAGCTGGGGCTAGCGGGAGTGGTTACAATGAGCAGTTCTTC
cdr3_aa: CASSVAGASGSGYNEQFF